The TCR beta chain described here comes from a study of cytomegalovirus exposure and HLA in healthy donors. Whole-study results and caveats: The study flagged 150 to 200 TCR beta chains as cytomegalovirus-associated. One variant, a missense change in DCLRE1C, was linked in a later analysis to TCR beta V- and J-gene trimming.

In the PCR, 60 Vbeta and 13 Jbeta primers were used. Assay used: immunoSEQ multiplex PCR; TCRdb lists only in-frame clones, some missing. The sample holds around 97,000 clones, approximately 70% seen once. V was shortened by 4 bases and J by 2 bases, with 18 bases between the two germline ends. This CDR3 is built from 16 residues. Germline CDR1 reads SGHRS; CDR2 reads YFSETQ. As regards this clone: The antigen is unknown.

Despite likely unrecorded immune exposures, the donors were nominally healthy at the time of sampling. Sequences were obtained from PBMCs. The TCR originated in a woman between 50 and 59 years old in good health and CMV-seronegative. The rearrangement uses TRBV5-1 and TRBJ2-5, with D possibly matching TRBD2 (6 bases). The CDR3 is CASSPGLVDRQETQYF. CDR3 sequence (DNA): TGCGCCAGCAGCCCGGGACTCGTGGACCGACAAGAGACCCAGTACTTC.